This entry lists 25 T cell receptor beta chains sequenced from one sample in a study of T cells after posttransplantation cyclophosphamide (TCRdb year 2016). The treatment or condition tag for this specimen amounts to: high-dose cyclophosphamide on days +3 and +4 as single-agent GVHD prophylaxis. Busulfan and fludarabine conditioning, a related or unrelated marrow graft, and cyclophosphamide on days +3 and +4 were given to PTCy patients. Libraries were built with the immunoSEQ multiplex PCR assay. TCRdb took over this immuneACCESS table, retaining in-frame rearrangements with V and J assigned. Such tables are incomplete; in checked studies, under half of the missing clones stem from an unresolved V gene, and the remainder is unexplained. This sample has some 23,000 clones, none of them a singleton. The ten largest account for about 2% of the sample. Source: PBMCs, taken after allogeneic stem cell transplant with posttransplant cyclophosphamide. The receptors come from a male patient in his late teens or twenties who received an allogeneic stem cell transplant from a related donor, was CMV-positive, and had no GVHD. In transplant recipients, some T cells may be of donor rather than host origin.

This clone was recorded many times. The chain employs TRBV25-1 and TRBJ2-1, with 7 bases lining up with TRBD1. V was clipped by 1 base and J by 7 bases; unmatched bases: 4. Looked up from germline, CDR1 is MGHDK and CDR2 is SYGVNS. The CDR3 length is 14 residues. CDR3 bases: TGTGCCAGCAGTGAATGGGCAGGGGGTAATGAGCAGTTCTTC. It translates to CASSEWAGGNEQFF.

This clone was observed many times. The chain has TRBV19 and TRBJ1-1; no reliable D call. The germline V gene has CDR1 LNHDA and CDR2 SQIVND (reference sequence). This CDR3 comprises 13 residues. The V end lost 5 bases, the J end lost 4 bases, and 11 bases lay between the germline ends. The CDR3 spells CASSPRERTEAFF. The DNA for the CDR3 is TGTGCCAGTAGTCCAAGGGAGCGCACTGAAGCTTTCTTT.

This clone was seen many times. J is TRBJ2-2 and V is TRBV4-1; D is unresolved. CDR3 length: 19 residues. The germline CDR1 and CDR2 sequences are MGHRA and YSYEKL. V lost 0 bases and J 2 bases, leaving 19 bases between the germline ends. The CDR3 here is CASSQDPAPVALNTGELFF. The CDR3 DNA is TGCGCCAGCAGCCAAGATCCTGCCCCGGTCGCACTTAACACCGGGGAGCTGTTTTTT.

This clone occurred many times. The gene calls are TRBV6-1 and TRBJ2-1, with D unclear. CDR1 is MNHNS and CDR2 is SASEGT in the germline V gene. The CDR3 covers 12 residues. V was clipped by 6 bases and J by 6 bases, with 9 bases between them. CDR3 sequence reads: CASRQLLNEQFF. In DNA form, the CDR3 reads TGTGCCAGCAGACAGCTTCTCAATGAGCAGTTCTTC.

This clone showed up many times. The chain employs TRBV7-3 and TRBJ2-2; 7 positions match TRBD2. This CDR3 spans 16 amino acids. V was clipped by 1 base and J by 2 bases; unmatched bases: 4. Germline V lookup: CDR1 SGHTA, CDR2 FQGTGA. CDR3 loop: CASSLKPSGNTGELFF. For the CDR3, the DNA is TGTGCCAGCAGCTTAAAGCCTAGCGGAAACACCGGGGAGCTGTTTTTT.

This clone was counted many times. The CDR3 loop is CASSSTGGGSQPQHF. The CDR3 DNA is TGCGCCAGCAGCTCGACAGGGGGGGGGAGTCAGCCCCAGCATTTT. J is TRBJ1-5 and V is TRBV5-1, with TRBD1 identical over 9 bases. Trimming removed 3 bases from V and 6 bases from J; junction bases left unmatched: 7. Germline V CDR1 and CDR2: SGHRS, YFSETQ. This CDR3 is 15 amino acids long. The variable domain in full, completed from reference TRBV5-1 and TRBJ1-5, reads KAGVTQTPRYLIKTRGQQVTLSCSPISGHRSVSWYQQTPGQGLQFLFEYFSETQRNKGNFPGRFSGRQFSNSRSEMNVSTLELGDSALYLCASSSTGGGSQPQHFGDGTRLSIL.

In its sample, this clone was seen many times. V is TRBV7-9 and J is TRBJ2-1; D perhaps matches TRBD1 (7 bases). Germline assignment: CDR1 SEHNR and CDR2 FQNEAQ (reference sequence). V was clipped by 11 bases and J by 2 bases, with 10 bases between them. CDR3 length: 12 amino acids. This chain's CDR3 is CAGGGAYNEQFF. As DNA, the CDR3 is TGTGCCGGAGGGGGCGCCTACAATGAGCAGTTCTTC.

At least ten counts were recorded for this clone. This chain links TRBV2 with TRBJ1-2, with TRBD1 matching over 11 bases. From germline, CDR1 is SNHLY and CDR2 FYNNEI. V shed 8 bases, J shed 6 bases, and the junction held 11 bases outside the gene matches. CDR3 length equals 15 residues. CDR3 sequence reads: CASGTRDRGKDGYTF. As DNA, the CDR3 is TGTGCCAGCGGGACCCGGGACAGGGGGAAGGATGGCTACACCTTC.

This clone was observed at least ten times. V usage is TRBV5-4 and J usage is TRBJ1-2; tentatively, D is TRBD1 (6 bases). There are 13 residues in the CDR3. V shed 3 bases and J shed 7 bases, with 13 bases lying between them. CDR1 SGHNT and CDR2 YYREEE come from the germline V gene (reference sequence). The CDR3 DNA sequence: TGTGCCAGCAGCTCCACAGGGATTCCTGGCTACACCTTC. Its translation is CASSSTGIPGYTF.

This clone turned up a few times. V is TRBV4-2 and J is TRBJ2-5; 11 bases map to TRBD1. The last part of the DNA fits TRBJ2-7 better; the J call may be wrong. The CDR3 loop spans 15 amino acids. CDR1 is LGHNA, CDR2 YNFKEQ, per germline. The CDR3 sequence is CASSQAGQGAGEQYF. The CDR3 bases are TGTGCCAGCAGCCAAGCTGGACAGGGGGCGGGCGAGCAGTACTTC.

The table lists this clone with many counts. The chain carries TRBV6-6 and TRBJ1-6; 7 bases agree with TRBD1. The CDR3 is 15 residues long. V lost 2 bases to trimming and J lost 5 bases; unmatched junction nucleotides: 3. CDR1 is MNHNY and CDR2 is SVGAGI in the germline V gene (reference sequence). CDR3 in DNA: TGTGCCAGCAGTTACGCGGACAGGAATAATTCACCCCTCCACTTT. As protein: CASSYADRNNSPLHF.

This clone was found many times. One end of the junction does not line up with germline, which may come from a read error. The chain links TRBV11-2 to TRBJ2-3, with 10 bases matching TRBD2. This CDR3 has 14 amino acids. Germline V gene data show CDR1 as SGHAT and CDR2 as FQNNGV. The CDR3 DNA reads TGTGCCAGCAGGTTAGCGGGAGGAAGAGATACGCAGTATTTT. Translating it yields CASRLAGGRDTQYF.

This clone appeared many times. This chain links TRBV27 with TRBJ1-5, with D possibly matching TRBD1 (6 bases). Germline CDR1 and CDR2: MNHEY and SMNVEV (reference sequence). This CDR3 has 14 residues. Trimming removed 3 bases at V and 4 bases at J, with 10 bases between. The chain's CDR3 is CASSFQRGNQPQHF. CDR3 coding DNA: TGTGCCAGCAGTTTTCAAAGGGGGAATCAGCCCCAGCATTTT.

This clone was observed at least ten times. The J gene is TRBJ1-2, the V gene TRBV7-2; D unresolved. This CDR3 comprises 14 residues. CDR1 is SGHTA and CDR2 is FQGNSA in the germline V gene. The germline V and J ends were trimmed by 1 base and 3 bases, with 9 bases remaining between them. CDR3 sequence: CASSLDGGYYGYTF. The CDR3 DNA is TGTGCCAGCAGCTTAGACGGCGGATACTATGGCTACACCTTC.

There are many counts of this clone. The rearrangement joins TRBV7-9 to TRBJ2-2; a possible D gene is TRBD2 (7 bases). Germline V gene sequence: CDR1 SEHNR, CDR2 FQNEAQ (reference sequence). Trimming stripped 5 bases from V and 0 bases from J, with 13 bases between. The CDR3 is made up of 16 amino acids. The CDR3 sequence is CASSPKGGTNTGELFF. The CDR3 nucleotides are TGTGCCAGCAGCCCAAAGGGGGGGACGAACACCGGGGAGCTGTTTTTT.

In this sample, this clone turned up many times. The CDR3 sequence is CASSQSAGTGAFEQYF. DNA for the CDR3: TGTGCCAGCAGCCAATCGGCAGGGACAGGGGCCTTCGAGCAGTACTTC. The chain joins TRBV16 to TRBJ2-7; TRBD1 matches at 10 bases. The CDR3 loop spans 16 amino acids. J lost 6 bases, V lost 0 bases, and 8 bases had no gene match. Germline V gives CDR1 KGHSY, CDR2 FQNENV.

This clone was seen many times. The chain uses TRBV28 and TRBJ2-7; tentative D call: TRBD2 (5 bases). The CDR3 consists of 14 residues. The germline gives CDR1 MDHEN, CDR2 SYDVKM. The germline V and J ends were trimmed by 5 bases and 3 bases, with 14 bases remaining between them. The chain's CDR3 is CASSRLDEGYEQYF. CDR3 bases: TGTGCCAGCAGTCGTTTAGATGAGGGCTACGAGCAGTACTTC.

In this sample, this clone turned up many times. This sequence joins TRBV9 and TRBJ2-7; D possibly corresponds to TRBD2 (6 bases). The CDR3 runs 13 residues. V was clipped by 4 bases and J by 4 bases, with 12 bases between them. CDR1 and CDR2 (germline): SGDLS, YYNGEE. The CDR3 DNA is TGTGCCAGCAGCCCGGAGGGCGGGTACGAGCAGTACTTC. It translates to CASSPEGGYEQYF.

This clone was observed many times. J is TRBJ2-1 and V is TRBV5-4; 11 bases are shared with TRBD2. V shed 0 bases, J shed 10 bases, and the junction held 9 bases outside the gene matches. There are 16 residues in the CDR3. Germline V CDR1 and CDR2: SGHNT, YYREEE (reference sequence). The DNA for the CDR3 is TGTGCCAGCAGCTTGGATCTAGCGGGGGGAGTTGGCGAGCAGTTCTTC. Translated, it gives CASSLDLAGGVGEQFF. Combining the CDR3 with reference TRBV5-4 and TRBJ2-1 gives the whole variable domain ETGVTQSPTHLIKTRGQQVTLRCSSQSGHNTVSWYQQALGQGPQFIFQYYREEENGRGNFPPRFSGLQFPNYSSELNVNALELDDSALYLCASSLDLAGGVGEQFFGPGTRLTVL.

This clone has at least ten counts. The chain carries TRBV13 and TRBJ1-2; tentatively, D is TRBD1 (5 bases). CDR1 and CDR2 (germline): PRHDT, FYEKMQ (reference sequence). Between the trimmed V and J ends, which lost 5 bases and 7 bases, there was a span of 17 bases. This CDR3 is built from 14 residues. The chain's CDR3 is CASSPRTGEAGYTF. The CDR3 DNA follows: TGTGCCAGCAGCCCGCGGACGGGGGAGGCTGGCTACACCTTC. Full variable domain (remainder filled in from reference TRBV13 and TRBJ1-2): AAGVIQSPRHLIKEKRETATLKCYPIPRHDTVYWYQQGPGQDPQFLISFYEKMQSDKGSIPDRFSAQQFSDYHSELNMSSLELGDSALYFCASSPRTGEAGYTFGSGTRLTVV.

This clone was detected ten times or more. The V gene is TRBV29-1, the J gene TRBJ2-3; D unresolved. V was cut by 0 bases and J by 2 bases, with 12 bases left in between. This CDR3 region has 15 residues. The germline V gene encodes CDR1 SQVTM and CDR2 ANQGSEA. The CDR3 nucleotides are TGCAGCGTTGAAGATTGGGCAGAAATCACAGATACGCAGTATTTT. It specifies CSVEDWAEITDTQYF.

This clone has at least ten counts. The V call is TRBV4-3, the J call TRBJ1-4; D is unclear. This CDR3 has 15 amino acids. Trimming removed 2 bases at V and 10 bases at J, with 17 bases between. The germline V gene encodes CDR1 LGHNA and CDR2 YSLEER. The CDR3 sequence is CASSQSTSSRGKLFF. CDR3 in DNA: TGCGCCAGCAGCCAATCGACCTCGTCCCGCGGAAAACTGTTTTTT.

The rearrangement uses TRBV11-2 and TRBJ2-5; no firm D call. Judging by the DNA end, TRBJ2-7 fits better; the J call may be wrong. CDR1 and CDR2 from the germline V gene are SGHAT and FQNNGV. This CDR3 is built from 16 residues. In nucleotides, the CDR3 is TGTGCCAGCAGCTTGGGCGCCAGGATGAAAGAATCCGAGCAGTACTTC. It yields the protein CASSLGARMKESEQYF.

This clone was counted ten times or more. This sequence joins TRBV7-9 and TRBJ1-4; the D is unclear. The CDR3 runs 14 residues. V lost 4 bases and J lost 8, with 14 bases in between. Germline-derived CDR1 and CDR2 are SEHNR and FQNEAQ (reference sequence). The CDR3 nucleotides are TGTGCCAGCAGCTATCCCGGAGGCGGGGAAAAACTGTTTTTT. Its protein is CASSYPGGGEKLFF.

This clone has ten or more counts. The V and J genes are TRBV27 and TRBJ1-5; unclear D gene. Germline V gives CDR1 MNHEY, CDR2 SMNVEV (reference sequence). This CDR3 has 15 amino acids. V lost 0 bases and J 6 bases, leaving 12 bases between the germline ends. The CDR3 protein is CASSLSGGFAQPQHF. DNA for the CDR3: TGTGCCAGCAGTTTATCAGGAGGGTTTGCTCAGCCCCAGCATTTT.